These 10 T cell receptor beta chains share one sample of origin, sequenced in a study of blood T cell repertoires in COVID-19. TCRdb's copy holds only in-frame clones and misses some; the assay was immunoSEQ multiplex PCR. The table has approximately 97,000 clones, roughly nine tenths seen once. Source material: peripheral blood. Source of these receptors: a woman aged 45 to 65 with COVID-19, enrolled during active disease.

The genes are TRBV28 and TRBJ2-7; 10 bases line up with TRBD2. With V trimmed by 2 bases and J by 0 bases, 7 bases remained unmatched. Germline values: CDR1 MDHEN, CDR2 SYDVKM. The CDR3 is made up of 17 amino acids. This CDR3 is CASSLIAGGRSSYEQYF. CDR3 coding DNA: TGTGCCAGCAGTTTAATAGCGGGGGGTAGGAGCTCCTACGAGCAGTACTTC.

This clone has just a few counts. This specimen includes other DNA sequences encoding the same CDR3. This chain links TRBV7-9 with TRBJ1-2, with a tentative D call TRBD1 (5 bases). The CDR3 runs to 16 residues. Germline CDR1 is SEHNR and CDR2 is FQNEAQ (reference sequence). With 1 base removed from V and 5 bases from J, the gap between germline ends came to 17 bases. The CDR3 reads CASSLGSGGQLYGYTF. The CDR3 coding sequence is TGTGCCAGCAGCTTAGGGTCGGGGGGTCAACTGTATGGCTACACCTTC.

This chain joins TRBV7-2 and TRBJ2-2; 7 positions agree with TRBD2. This CDR3 spans 15 amino acids. The V and J ends lost 4 bases and 1 base, in that order; junction bases with no gene match: 3. Germline assignment: CDR1 SGHTA and CDR2 FQGNSA. CDR3 residues: CASSWDYLNTGELFF. The CDR3, as DNA: TGTGCCAGCAGCTGGGACTACCTGAACACCGGGGAGCTGTTTTTT.

The V and J genes are TRBV6-5 and TRBJ2-7, with 10 positions matching TRBD1. Losses at the gene ends were 7 bases for V and 3 bases for J; bases not matched to a gene: 6. This CDR3 comprises 14 residues. CDR1 and CDR2 (germline): MNHEY, SVGAGI. The CDR3 here is CASTRDRGLYEQYF. DNA of the CDR3: TGTGCCAGCACCCGAGACAGGGGGCTCTACGAGCAGTACTTC.

This chain joins TRBV19 and TRBJ1-2, with 7 bases fitting TRBD1. V was pared by 5 bases and J by 0 bases, with 6 bases of the junction left unmatched. The germline gives CDR1 LNHDA, CDR2 SQIVND (reference sequence). The CDR3 runs 15 residues. CDR3 sequence: CASSEQGSANYGYTF. The CDR3 DNA reads TGTGCCAGTAGTGAACAGGGGAGTGCTAACTATGGCTACACCTTC.

This clone was recorded a few times. The gene calls are TRBV11-2 and TRBJ2-1, with TRBD2 as a possible D gene (6 bases). The CDR3 extends over 15 amino acids. Germline values: CDR1 SGHAT, CDR2 FQNNGV. Trimming stripped 1 base from V and 4 bases from J, with 11 bases between. CDR3 residues: CASSLAGVLYNEQFF. The CDR3 DNA reads as TGTGCCAGCAGCTTAGCGGGGGTACTGTACAATGAGCAGTTCTTC. The full variable domain, completed using reference TRBV11-2 and TRBJ2-1, is EAGVAQSPRYKIIEKRQSVAFWCNPISGHATLYWYQQILGQGPKLLIQFQNNGVVDDSQLPKDRFSAERLKGVDSTLKIQPAKLEDSAVYLCASSLAGVLYNEQFFGPGTRLTVL.

This chain uses TRBV18 with TRBJ2-5, with TRBD1 matching 8 bases. J lost 2 bases, V lost 2 bases, and 4 bases had no gene match. This CDR3 region has 15 residues. CDR1 KGHSH and CDR2 LQKENI come from the germline V gene. CDR3 loop: CASSPWGQEQETQYF. The DNA of the CDR3 is TGTGCCAGCTCACCATGGGGACAGGAGCAAGAGACCCAGTACTTC.

CDR3 sequence: CASSPPKTGGTADGQFF. For the CDR3, the DNA is TGTGCCAGCTCACCACCGAAAACAGGGGGTACCGCGGATGGGCAGTTCTTC. This sequence joins TRBV18 and TRBJ2-1; the match to TRBD1 covers 8 bases. The CDR3 runs 17 residues. Per the germline V gene, CDR1 is KGHSH and CDR2 is LQKENI. Unmatched junction bases numbered 16, after V lost 0 bases and J lost 12 bases.

The J gene is TRBJ1-1, the V gene TRBV10-2; no reliable D call. From germline, CDR1 is WSHSY and CDR2 SAAADI. V shed 2 bases and J shed 1 base, with 5 bases lying between them. This CDR3 contains 13 residues. The CDR3 sequence: CASSEGRNTEAFF. In nucleotides, the CDR3 is TGCGCCAGCAGTGAGGGGAGGAACACTGAAGCTTTCTTT.

V gene TRBV30 combines with J gene TRBJ1-4, with D perhaps TRBD1 (5 bases). Germline V gives CDR1 GTSNPN, CDR2 SVGIG (reference sequence). CDR3 size: 15 residues. Trimming took off 0 bases at V and 3 bases at J, with 11 bases between the two ends. The CDR3 region has the DNA TGTGCCTGGAGTGTATTTCGGGGGTCTAATGAAAAACTGTTTTTT. This gives the protein CAWSVFRGSNEKLFF.